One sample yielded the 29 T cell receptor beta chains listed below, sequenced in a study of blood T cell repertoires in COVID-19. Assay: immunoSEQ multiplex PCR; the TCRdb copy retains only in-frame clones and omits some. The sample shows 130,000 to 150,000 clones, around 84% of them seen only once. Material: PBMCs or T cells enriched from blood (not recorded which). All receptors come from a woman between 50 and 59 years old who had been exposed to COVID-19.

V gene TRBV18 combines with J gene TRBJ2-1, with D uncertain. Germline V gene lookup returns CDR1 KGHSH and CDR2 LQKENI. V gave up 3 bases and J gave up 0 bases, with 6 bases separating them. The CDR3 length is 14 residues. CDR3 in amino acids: CASSPVGSYNEQFF. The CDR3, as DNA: TGTGCCAGCTCACCGGTCGGCTCCTACAATGAGCAGTTCTTC.

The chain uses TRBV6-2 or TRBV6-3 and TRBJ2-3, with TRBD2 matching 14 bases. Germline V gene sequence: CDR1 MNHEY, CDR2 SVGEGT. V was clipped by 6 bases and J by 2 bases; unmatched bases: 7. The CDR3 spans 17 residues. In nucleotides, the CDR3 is TGTGCCAGCAGCTCCGGGACTAGCGGGGGCTACACAGATACGCAGTATTTT. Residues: CASSSGTSGGYTDTQYF.

The CDR3 DNA reads TGCAGTGCTAGTCCGGGACAGGGGCTAACTGAAGCTTTCTTT. Its protein is CSASPGQGLTEAFF. This chain links TRBV20-1 with TRBJ1-1, with TRBD1 matching over 10 bases. The germline V gene has CDR1 DFQATT and CDR2 SNEGSKA (reference sequence). V was pared by 3 bases and J by 5 bases, with 6 bases of the junction left unmatched. This CDR3 has 14 residues.

CDR3 region: CASRVTGSNIQYF. The CDR3 bases are TGTGCCAGCAGGGTAACAGGGTCGAACATTCAGTACTTC. The gene calls are TRBV12-3 or TRBV12-4 and TRBJ2-4; a possible D gene is TRBD1 (6 bases). The CDR3 runs to 13 residues. V lost 6 bases to trimming and J lost 7 bases, with 13 bases between them.

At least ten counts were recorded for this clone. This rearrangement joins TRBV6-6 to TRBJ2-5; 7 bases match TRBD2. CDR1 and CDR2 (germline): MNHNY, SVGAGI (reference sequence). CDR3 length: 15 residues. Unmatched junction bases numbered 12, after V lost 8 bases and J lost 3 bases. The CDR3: CASSWAGELKETQYF. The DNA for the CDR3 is TGTGCCAGCTCTTGGGCGGGGGAGCTCAAAGAGACCCAGTACTTC.

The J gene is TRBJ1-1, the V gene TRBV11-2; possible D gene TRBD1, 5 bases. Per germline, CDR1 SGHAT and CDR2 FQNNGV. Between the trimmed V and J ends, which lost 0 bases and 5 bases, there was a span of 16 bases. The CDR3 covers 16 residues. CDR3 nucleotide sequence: TGTGCCAGCAGCTTAGAGCGGGGCAGGAAGGAGACTGAAGCTTTCTTT. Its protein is CASSLERGRKETEAFF. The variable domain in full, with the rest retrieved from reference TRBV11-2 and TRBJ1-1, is EAGVAQSPRYKIIEKRQSVAFWCNPISGHATLYWYQQILGQGPKLLIQFQNNGVVDDSQLPKDRFSAERLKGVDSTLKIQPAKLEDSAVYLCASSLERGRKETEAFFGQGTRLTVV.

Written as DNA, the CDR3 is TGTGCCAGCAGCGGAGGGCCGACCGGGGAGCTGTTTTTT. This codes for CASSGGPTGELFF. This sequence joins TRBV7-2 and TRBJ2-2; perhaps TRBD2 as D (6 bases). The germline V gene has CDR1 SGHTA and CDR2 FQGNSA. The length of the CDR3 is 13 residues. V lost 5 bases to trimming and J lost 5 bases, with 9 bases between them.

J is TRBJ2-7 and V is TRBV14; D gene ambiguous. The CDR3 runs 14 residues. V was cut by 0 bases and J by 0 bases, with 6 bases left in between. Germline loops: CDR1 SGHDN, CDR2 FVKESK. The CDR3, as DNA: TGTGCCAGCAGCCAAGATCTGGCCTCCTACGAGCAGTACTTC. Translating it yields CASSQDLASYEQYF.

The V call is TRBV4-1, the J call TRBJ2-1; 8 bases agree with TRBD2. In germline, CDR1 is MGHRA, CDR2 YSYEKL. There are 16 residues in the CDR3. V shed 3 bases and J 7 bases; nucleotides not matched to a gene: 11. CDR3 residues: CASSQEGAGVRNEQFF. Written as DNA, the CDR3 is TGCGCCAGCAGCCAGGAAGGAGCGGGAGTACGGAATGAGCAGTTCTTC.

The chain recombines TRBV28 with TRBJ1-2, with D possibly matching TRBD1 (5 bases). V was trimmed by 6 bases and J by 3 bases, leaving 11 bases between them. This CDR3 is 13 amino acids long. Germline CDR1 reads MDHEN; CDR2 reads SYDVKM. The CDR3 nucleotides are TGTGCCAGCAGAACCGACAGTGACTATGGCTACACCTTC. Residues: CASRTDSDYGYTF.

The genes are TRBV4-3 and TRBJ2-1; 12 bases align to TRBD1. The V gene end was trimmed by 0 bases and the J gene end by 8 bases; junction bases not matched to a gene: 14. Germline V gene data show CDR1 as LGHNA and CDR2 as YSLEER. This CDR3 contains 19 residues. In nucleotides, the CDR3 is TGCGCCAGCAGCCAAGATCTCGACCCGGGACAGGGGGCTTTGGATGAGCAGTTCTTC. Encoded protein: CASSQDLDPGQGALDEQFF.

DNA for the CDR3: TGTGCCAGCAGCTTAGAGGACAGGGCTGGAAACACCATATATTTT. Protein sequence: CASSLEDRAGNTIYF. The V call is TRBV5-6, the J call TRBJ1-3; 8 bases are shared with TRBD1. Germline trimming cut 2 bases from V and 2 bases from J; bases unmatched to any gene: 3. CDR1 and CDR2 from the germline V gene are SGHDT and YYEEEE. The CDR3 extends over 15 amino acids.

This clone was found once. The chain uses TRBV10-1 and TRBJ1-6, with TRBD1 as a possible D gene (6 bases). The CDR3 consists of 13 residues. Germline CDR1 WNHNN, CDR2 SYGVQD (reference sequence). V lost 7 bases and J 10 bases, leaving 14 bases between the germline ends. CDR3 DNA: TGCGCCAGCACGGACAGCCGGACCTCACCCCTCCACTTT. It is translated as CASTDSRTSPLHF.

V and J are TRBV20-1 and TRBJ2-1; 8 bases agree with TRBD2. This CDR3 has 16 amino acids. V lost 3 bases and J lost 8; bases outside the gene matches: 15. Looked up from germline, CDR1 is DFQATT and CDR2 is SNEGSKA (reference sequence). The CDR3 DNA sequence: TGCAGTGCTAGTGGTGGCGGGAGGCCACGTGACGATGAGCAGTTCTTC. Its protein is CSASGGGRPRDDEQFF.

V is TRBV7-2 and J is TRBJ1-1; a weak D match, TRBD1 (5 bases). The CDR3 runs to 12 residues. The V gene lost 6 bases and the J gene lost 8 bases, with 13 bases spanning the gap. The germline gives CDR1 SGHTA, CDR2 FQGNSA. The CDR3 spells CASSRGDKEAFF. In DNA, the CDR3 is TGTGCCAGCAGTCGGGGGGATAAGGAAGCTTTCTTT. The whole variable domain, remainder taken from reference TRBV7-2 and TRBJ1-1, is GAGVSQSPSNKVTEKGKDVELRCDPISGHTALYWYRQSLGQGLEFLIYFQGNSAPDKSGLPSDRFSAERTGGSVSTLTIQRTQQEDSAVYLCASSRGDKEAFFGQGTRLTVV.

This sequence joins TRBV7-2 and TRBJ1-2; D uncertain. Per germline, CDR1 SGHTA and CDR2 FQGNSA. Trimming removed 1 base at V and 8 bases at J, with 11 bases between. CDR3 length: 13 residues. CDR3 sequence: CASSLGLLMGYTF. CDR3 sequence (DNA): TGTGCCAGCAGCTTAGGGCTACTAATGGGCTACACCTTC.

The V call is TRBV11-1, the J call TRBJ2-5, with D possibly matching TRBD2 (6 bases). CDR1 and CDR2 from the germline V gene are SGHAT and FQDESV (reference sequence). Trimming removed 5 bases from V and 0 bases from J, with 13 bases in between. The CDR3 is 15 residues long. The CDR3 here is CASSGGLEYQETQYF. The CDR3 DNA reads TGTGCCAGCAGCGGGGGACTTGAGTACCAAGAGACCCAGTACTTC.

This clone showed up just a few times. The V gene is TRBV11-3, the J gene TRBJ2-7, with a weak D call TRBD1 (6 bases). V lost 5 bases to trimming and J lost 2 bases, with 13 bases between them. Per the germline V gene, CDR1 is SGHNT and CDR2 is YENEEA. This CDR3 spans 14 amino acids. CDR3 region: CASSPRTDPYEQYF. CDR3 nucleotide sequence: TGTGCCAGCAGCCCAAGGACAGATCCCTACGAGCAGTACTTC.

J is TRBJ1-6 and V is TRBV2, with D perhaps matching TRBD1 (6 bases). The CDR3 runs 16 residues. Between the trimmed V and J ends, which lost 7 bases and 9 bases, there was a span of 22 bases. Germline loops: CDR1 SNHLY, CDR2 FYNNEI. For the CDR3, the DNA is TGTGCCAGCACCGAAGAGAGGGCAGGGGAGGGTTCACCCCTCCACTTT. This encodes CASTEERAGEGSPLHF.

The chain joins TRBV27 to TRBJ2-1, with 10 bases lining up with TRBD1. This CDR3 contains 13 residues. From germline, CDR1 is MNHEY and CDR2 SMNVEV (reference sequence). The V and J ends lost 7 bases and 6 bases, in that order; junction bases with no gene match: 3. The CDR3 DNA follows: TGTGCCAGCACGCGACAGGGGGCCAATGAGCAGTTCTTC. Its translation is CASTRQGANEQFF.

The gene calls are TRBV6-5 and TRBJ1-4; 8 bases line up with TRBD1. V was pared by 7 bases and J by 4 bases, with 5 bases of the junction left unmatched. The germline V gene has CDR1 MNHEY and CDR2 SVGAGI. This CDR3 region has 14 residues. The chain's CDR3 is CASNLQGVNEKLFF. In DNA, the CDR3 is TGTGCCAGCAATTTACAGGGGGTTAATGAAAAACTGTTTTTT.

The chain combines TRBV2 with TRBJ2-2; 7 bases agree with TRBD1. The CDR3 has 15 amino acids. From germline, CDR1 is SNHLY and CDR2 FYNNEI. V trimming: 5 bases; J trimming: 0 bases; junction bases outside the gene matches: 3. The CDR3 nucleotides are TGTGCCAGCAGTCGGGACAGCGCGAACACCGGGGAGCTGTTTTTT. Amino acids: CASSRDSANTGELFF. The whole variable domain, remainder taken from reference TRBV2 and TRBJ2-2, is EPEVTQTPSHQVTQMGQEVILRCVPISNHLYFYWYRQILGQKVEFLVSFYNNEISEKSEIFDDQFSVERPDGSNFTLKIRSTKLEDSAMYFCASSRDSANTGELFFGEGSRLTVL.

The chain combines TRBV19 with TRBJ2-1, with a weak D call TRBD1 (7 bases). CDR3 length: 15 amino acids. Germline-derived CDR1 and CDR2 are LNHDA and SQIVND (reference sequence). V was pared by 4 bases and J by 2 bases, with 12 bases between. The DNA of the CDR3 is TGTGCCAGTAGTAATCAGGGGGAGGCCTACAATGAGCAGTTCTTC. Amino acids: CASSNQGEAYNEQFF.

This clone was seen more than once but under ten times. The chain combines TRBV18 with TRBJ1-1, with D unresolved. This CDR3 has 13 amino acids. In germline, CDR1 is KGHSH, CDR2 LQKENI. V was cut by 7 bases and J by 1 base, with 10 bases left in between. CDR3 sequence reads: CASFSSGNTEAFF. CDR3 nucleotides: TGTGCCAGCTTCTCCTCGGGGAACACTGAAGCTTTCTTT.

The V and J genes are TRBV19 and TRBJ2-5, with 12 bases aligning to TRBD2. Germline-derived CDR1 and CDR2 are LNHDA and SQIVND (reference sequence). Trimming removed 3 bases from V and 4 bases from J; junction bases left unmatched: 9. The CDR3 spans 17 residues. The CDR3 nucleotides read TGTGCCAGTAGTATCTCCCCACTAGCGGGAGGACGAGAGACCCAGTACTTC. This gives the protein CASSISPLAGGRETQYF.

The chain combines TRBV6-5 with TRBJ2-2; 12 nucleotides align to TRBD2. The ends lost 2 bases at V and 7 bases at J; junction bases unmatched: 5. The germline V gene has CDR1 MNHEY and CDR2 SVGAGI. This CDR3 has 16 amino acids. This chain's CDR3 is CASSYLTSGRLGELFF. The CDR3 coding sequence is TGTGCCAGCAGTTACCTGACTAGCGGGAGACTCGGGGAGCTGTTTTTT.

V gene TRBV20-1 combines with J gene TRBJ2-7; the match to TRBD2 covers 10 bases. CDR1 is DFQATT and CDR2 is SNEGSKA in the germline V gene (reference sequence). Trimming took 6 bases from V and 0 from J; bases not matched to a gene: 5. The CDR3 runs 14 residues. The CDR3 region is CSASSGRSSYEQYF. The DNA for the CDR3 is TGCAGTGCCAGTAGCGGGAGGAGCTCCTACGAGCAGTACTTC.

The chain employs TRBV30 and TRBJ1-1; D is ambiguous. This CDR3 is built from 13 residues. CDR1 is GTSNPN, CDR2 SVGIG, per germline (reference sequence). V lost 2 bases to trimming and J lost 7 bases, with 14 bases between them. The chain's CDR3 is CAWSLNIGVEAFF. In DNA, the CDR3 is TGTGCCTGGAGTCTTAACATTGGAGTTGAAGCTTTCTTT.

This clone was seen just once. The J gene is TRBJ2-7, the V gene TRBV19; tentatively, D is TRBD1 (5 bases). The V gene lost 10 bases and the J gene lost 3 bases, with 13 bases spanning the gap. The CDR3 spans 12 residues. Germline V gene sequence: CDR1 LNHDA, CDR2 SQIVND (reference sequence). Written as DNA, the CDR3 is TGTGCCACTACTGACAGAAACTACGAGCAGTACTTC. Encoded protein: CATTDRNYEQYF.